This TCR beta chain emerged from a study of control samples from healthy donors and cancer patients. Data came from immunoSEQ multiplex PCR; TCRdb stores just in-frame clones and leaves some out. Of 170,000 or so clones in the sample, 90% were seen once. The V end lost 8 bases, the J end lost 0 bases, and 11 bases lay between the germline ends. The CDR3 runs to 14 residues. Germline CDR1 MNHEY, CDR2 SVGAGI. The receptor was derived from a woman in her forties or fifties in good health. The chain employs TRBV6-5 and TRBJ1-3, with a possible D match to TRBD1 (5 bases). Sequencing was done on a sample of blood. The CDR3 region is CASQGHRSGNTIYF. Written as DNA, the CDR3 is TGTGCCAGCCAAGGACACCGCTCTGGAAACACCATATATTTT.